Listed below are T cell receptor beta chains from one sample, sequenced in a study of blood T cell repertoires in COVID-19. Here immunoSEQ multiplex PCR was the method, and the copy in TCRdb shows in-frame clones only, minus some. The sample lists over 150,000 clones, 91% occurring once. The source material was peripheral blood. The source of these receptors is a man aged 45-65 years with acute or convalescent COVID-19. The CDR3 runs from the conserved cysteine through the conserved F or W. D genes are given only for firm matches. Size values are once, few and many counts, or a class for expanded clones, and some rows have none.

>-|16|TRBV4-1|TRBJ2-7|-
CASSQEPPSRDYEQYF
TGCGCCAGCAGCCAAGAGCCACCATCCAGGGACTACGAGCAGTACTTC
>-|13|TRBV7-9|TRBJ2-1|-
CASSSSYYNEQFF
TGTGCCAGCAGCTCGAGCTACTACAATGAGCAGTTCTTC
>once|13|TRBV7-8|TRBJ1-5|-
CASSLDSYQPQHF
TGTGCCAGCAGCTTGGACAGCTATCAGCCCCAGCATTTT
>-|13|TRBV4-1|TRBJ2-3|-
CATGAFSTDTQYF
TGCGCCACTGGGGCGTTCAGCACAGATACGCAGTATTTT
>once|16|TRBV9|TRBJ2-1|TRBD2
CASSVSSGSNHNEQFF
TGTGCCAGCAGCGTAAGTAGCGGGAGCAACCACAATGAGCAGTTCTTC
>-|13|TRBV27|TRBJ2-2|-
CASSLSRGGELFF
TGTGCCAGCAGTTTATCGAGGGGGGGGGAGCTGTTTTTT
>-|15|TRBV19|TRBJ2-1|TRBD2
CASSLSGGSYNEQFF
TGTGCCAGTAGCCTCAGCGGGGGGTCCTACAATGAGCAGTTCTTC
>-|16|TRBV6-5|TRBJ1-5|-
CASSYSSDGSNQPQHF
TGTGCCAGCAGTTACTCCTCCGACGGGAGCAATCAGCCCCAGCATTTT
>-|16|TRBV18|TRBJ2-2|-
CASSPQGRANTGELFF
TGTGCCAGCTCACCACAGGGCAGGGCGAACACCGGGGAGCTGTTTTTT
>-|18|TRBV7-8|TRBJ2-2|TRBD2
CASSVVGIAGGSTGELFF
TGTGCCAGCAGCGTAGTGGGCATAGCGGGAGGGTCCACCGGGGAGCTGTTTTTT
>once|15|TRBV5-1|TRBJ1-1|TRBD1
CASSRPGTGNTEAFF
TGCGCCAGCAGCCGACCCGGGACAGGGAACACTGAAGCTTTCTTT
>once|17|TRBV9|TRBJ2-3|TRBD2
CASSVGASGTGADTQYF
TGTGCCAGCAGCGTAGGTGCTAGCGGGACGGGGGCAGATACGCAGTATTTT
>-|17|TRBV19|TRBJ2-7|-
CASSTGKGQTISYEQYF
TGTGCCAGTAGTACGGGAAAGGGTCAGACTATCTCCTACGAGCAGTACTTC
>-|17|TRBV19|TRBJ1-2|-
CASTLSLSVDNNYGYTF
TGTGCCAGTACCCTCAGCCTGTCGGTGGACAATAACTATGGCTACACCTTC
>-|14|TRBV5-1|TRBJ1-1|-
CASSRLPGTGEAFF
TGCGCCAGCAGCCGCCTCCCGGGAACAGGGGAAGCTTTCTTT
>once|15|TRBV23-1|TRBJ1-5|-
CATTEGVGHNQPQHF
TGCGCCACCACTGAGGGGGTTGGCCACAATCAGCCCCAGCATTTT
>-|13|TRBV7-3|TRBJ1-3|-
CASGESSGNTIYF
TGTGCCAGCGGGGAGAGCTCTGGAAACACCATATATTTT
>-|14|TRBV7-8|TRBJ2-1|-
CASSPLGPYNEQFF
TGTGCCAGCAGCCCACTAGGGCCTTACAATGAGCAGTTCTTC
>-|12|TRBV27|TRBJ2-2|-
CASSYSTGELFF
TGTGCCAGCAGTTACAGCACCGGGGAGCTGTTTTTT
>-|14|TRBV6-5|TRBJ2-7|-
CASSFNRVGYEQYF
TGTGCCAGCAGTTTCAACAGAGTTGGCTACGAGCAGTACTTC
>-|16|TRBV3-1/TRBV3-2|TRBJ2-6|-
CASSQDLGAGANVLTF
TGTGCCAGCAGCCAAGATCTGGGCGCTGGGGCCAACGTCCTGACTTTC
>-|15|TRBV5-1|TRBJ2-5|-
CASSLGTVVQETQYF
TGCGCCAGCAGCTTGGGAACAGTAGTCCAAGAGACCCAGTACTTC
>-|13|TRBV3-1/TRBV3-2|TRBJ1-2|-
CASTLQGNYGYTF
TGTGCCAGCACGCTTCAGGGTAACTATGGCTACACCTTC
>-|15|TRBV4-1|TRBJ1-1|TRBD1
CASSQEDREDTEAFF
TGCGCCAGCAGCCAAGAGGACAGGGAAGACACTGAAGCTTTCTTT
>-|16|TRBV28|TRBJ1-1|TRBD1
CASSTRRGRQGAEAFF
TGTGCCAGCAGTACAAGAAGGGGCCGACAGGGGGCTGAAGCTTTCTTT
>-|12|TRBV19|TRBJ2-1|TRBD2
CASNWGGNEQFF
TGTGCCAGTAATTGGGGGGGCAATGAGCAGTTCTTC
>-|14|TRBV6-5|TRBJ1-3|-
CASTGPGAGNTIYF
TGTGCCAGCACGGGGCCGGGGGCTGGAAACACCATATATTTT
>once|14|TRBV19|TRBJ2-5|-
CASSTSGNQETQYF
TGTGCCAGTAGCACAAGCGGAAACCAAGAGACCCAGTACTTC
>-|13|TRBV6-5|TRBJ2-1|TRBD2
CASSPGAGGEQFF
TGTGCCAGCAGCCCCGGGGCGGGAGGTGAGCAGTTCTTC
>-|15|TRBV15|TRBJ1-6|-
CATSPGKSYNSPLHF
TGTGCCACCAGTCCAGGGAAGAGCTATAATTCACCCCTCCACTTT
>-|14|TRBV9|TRBJ2-1|-
CASSPGQDHNEQFF
TGTGCCAGCAGCCCGGGACAAGACCACAATGAGCAGTTCTTC
>-|14|TRBV10-2|TRBJ1-1|-
CASSVQILNTEAFF
TGCGCCAGCAGTGTTCAGATCCTGAACACTGAAGCTTTCTTT
>-|15|TRBV9|TRBJ2-1|TRBD2
CASSVEGLVPNEQFF
TGTGCCAGCAGCGTAGAGGGACTAGTTCCCAATGAGCAGTTCTTC
>-|12|TRBV5-1|TRBJ2-1|-
CASSILSNEQFF
TGCGCCAGCAGCATTTTGAGCAATGAGCAGTTCTTC
>-|13|TRBV3-1/TRBV3-2|TRBJ2-1|-
CASSQSGSSEQFF
TGTGCCAGCAGCCAGTCAGGCTCGAGTGAGCAGTTCTTC
>-|14|TRBV4-1|TRBJ2-7|-
CASSHASASYEQYF
TGCGCCAGCAGTCACGCTAGCGCCTCCTACGAGCAGTACTTC
>once|15|TRBV11-2|TRBJ2-1|-
CASSLQGTNYNEQFF
TGTGCCAGCAGCTTGCAGGGTACCAACTACAATGAGCAGTTCTTC
>-|15|TRBV18|TRBJ2-3|TRBD1
CASSPPGQGGDTQYF
TGTGCCAGCTCACCACCAGGACAGGGCGGAGATACGCAGTATTTT
>-|17|TRBV4-1|TRBJ2-6|TRBD1
CASSPTGDLRGANVLTF
TGCGCCAGCAGCCCTACAGGGGACCTTAGGGGGGCCAACGTCCTGACTTTC
>-|11|TRBV20-1|TRBJ2-3|-
CSARAVDTQYF
TGCAGTGCTAGAGCAGTCGATACGCAGTATTTT
>-|14|TRBV2|TRBJ1-1|-
CASSDQGLFTEAFF
TGTGCCAGCAGTGACCAGGGATTGTTCACTGAAGCTTTCTTT
>-|14|TRBV7-9|TRBJ2-1|-
CASSLGQVGDEQFF
TGTGCCAGCAGCTTAGGACAGGTGGGTGATGAGCAGTTCTTC
>-|15|TRBV19|TRBJ2-4|TRBD2
CASSIAGAGVNIQYF
TGTGCCAGCAGTATAGCGGGGGCGGGGGTTAACATTCAGTACTTC
>-|17|TRBV4-1|TRBJ1-3|-
CASSPVSGKITGNTIYF
TGCGCCAGCAGCCCCGTTTCAGGGAAGATTACTGGAAACACCATATATTTT
>-|15|TRBV3-1/TRBV3-2|TRBJ1-6|TRBD1
CASSQVTGEYSPLHF
TGTGCCAGCAGCCAAGTGACAGGGGAATATTCACCCCTCCACTTT
>-|14|TRBV4-2|TRBJ2-7|-
CASSQDPGTYEQYF
TGTGCCAGCAGCCAAGATCCGGGGACCTACGAGCAGTACTTC
>-|16|TRBV7-9|TRBJ2-5|TRBD1
CASSSYGTESQETQYF
TGTGCCAGCAGCTCGTACGGGACAGAGAGTCAAGAGACCCAGTACTTC
>-|15|TRBV9|TRBJ2-3|TRBD2
CASSERTSAVDTQYF
TGTGCCAGCAGCGAGAGGACTAGCGCTGTAGATACGCAGTATTTT
>-|15|TRBV24-1|TRBJ1-1|-
CATSDSQGLLAEAFF
TGTGCCACCAGTGATTCCCAGGGGCTACTCGCTGAAGCTTTCTTT
>-|14|TRBV27|TRBJ2-7|-
CASRSGTSLYEQYF
TGTGCCAGCAGATCCGGGACTTCTCTCTACGAGCAGTACTTC
>-|13|TRBV11-2|TRBJ1-2|TRBD1
CASSRQGDYGYTF
TGTGCCAGCAGCCGACAGGGAGACTATGGCTACACCTTC
>once|16|TRBV30|TRBJ2-5|TRBD2
CAWSPGLAGAQETQYF
TGTGCCTGGAGTCCGGGACTAGCGGGAGCACAAGAGACCCAGTACTTC
>-|18|TRBV2|TRBJ2-6|TRBD1
CASSALGQGASGANVLTF
TGTGCCAGCAGTGCGCTAGGACAGGGGGCATCTGGGGCCAACGTCCTGACTTTC
>-|15|TRBV28|TRBJ1-5|TRBD1
CASRGGTGWNQPQHF
TGTGCCAGCAGGGGAGGGACAGGCTGGAATCAGCCCCAGCATTTT
>-|15|TRBV2|TRBJ1-1|-
CASTRGASMGTEAFF
TGTGCCAGCACTAGGGGCGCCTCTATGGGCACTGAAGCTTTCTTT